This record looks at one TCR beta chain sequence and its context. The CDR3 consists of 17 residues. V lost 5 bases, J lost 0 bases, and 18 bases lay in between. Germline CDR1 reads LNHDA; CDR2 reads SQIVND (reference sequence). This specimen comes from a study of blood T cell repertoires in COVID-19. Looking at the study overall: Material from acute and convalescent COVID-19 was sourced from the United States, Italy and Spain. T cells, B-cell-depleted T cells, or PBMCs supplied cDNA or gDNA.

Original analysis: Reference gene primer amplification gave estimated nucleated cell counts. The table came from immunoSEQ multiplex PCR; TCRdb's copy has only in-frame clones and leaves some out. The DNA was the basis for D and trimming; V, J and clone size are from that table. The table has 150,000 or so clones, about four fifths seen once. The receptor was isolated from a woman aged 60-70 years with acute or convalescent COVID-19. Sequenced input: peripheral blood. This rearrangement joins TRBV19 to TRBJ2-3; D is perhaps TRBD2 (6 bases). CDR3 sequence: CASSPYIASVSTDTQYF. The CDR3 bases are TGTGCCAGTAGTCCATACATCGCTAGCGTTAGCACAGATACGCAGTATTTT.